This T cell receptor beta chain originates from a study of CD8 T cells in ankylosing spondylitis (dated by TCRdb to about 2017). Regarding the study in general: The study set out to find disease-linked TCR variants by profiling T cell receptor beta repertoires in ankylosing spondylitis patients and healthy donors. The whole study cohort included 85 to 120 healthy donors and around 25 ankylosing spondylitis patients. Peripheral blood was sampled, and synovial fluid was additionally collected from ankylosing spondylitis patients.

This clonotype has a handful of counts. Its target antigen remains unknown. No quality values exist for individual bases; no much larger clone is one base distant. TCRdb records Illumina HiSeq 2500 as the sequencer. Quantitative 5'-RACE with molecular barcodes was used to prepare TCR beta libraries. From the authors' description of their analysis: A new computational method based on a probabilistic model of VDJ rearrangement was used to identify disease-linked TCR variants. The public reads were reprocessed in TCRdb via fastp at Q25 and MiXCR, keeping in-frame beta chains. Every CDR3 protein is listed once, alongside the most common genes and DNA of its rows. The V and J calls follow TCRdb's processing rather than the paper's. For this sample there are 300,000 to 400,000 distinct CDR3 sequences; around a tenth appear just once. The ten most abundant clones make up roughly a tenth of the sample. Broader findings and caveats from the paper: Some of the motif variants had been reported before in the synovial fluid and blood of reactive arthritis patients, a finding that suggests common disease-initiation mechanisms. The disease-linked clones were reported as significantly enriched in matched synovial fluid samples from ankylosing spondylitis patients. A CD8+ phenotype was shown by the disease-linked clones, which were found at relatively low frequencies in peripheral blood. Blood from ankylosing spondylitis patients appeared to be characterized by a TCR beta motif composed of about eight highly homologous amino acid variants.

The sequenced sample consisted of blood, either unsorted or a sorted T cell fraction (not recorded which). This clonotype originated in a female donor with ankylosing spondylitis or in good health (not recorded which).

The DNA sequence is TGCAGCGCCCCAGGAGGACGGGACGGTGAAGCTTTCTTT. The translation is CSAPGGRDGEAFF. Recombination linked TRBV29-1 to TRBJ1-1, and possibly TRBD1, on 5 matching bases. The CDR3 runs 13 amino acids, cysteine and phenylalanine included. Only the CDR3 part of the read is kept: 39 bases, read in frame from the first base. V and J are truncated by 7 bases and 7 bases respectively, leaving an intervening sequence of 19 bases. For CDR1 and CDR2, the germline V gene lists SQVTM and ANQGSEA.